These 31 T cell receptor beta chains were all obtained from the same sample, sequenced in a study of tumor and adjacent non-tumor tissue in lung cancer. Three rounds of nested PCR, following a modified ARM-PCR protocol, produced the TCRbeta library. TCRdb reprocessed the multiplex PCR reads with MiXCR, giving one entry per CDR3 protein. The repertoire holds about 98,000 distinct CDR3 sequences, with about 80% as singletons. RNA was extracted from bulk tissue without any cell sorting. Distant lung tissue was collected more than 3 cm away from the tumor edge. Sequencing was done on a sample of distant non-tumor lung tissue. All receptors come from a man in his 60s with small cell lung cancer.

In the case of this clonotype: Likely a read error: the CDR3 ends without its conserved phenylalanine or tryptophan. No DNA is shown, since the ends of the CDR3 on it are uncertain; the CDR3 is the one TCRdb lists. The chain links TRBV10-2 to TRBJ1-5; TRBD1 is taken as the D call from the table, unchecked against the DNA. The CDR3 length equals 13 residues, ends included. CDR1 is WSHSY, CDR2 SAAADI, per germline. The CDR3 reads CASSDSRGQASHY.

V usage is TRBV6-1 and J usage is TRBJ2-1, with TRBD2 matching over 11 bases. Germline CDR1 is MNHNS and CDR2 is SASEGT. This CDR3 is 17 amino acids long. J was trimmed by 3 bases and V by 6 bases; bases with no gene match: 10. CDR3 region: CASRPPRLAGIYNEQFF. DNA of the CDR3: TGTGCCAGCAGACCGCCAAGACTAGCGGGAATCTACAATGAGCAGTTCTTC.

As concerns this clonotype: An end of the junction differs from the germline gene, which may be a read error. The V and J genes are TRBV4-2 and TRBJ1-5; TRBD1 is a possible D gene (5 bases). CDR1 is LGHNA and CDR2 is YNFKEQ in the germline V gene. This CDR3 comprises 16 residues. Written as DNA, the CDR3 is TGTGTCAGCAGCCGGCGTCAGGGTATATACGATCAGCCCCAGCATTTT. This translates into CVSSRRQGIYDQPQHF.

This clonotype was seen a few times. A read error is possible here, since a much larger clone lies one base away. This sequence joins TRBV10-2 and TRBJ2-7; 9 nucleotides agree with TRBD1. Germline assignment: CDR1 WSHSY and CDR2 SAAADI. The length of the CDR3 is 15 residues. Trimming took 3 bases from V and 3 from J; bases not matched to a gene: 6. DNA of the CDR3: TGCGCCAGCAGTGACCGGGGACAGGGAAACTACGAGCAGTACGTC. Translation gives CASSDRGQGNYEQYV.

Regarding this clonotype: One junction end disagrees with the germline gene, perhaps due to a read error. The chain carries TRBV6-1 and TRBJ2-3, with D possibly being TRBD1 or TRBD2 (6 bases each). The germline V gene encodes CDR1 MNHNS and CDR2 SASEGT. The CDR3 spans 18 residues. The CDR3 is CPSSSLGAGHSGSEQQYF. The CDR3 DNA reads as TGTCCCAGCAGCTCCCTAGGGGCGGGACACTCGGGCTCGGAGCAGCAGTATTTT.

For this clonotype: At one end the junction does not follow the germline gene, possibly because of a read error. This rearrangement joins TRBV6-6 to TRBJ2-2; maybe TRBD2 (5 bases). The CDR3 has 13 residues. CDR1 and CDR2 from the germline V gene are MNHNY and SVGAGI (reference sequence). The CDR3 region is CARSSSNTGELFF. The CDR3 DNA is TGTGCCAGGAGTAGCTCGAACACCGGGGAGCTATTTTTT.

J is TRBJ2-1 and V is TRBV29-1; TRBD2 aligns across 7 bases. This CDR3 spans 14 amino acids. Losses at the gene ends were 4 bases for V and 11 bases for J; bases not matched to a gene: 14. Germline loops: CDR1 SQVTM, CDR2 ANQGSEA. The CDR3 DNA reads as TGCAGCGTTGTTGGGCGGGAGAGGAATAATAAGCAGTTCTTC. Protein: CSVVGRERNNKQFF.

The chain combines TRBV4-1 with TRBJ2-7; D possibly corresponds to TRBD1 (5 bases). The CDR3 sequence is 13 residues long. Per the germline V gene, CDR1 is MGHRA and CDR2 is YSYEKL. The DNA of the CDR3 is TGCAACAGCAGTTTCGACAGACTTTACGAGCAGTACTTC. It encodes CNSSFDRLYEQYF.

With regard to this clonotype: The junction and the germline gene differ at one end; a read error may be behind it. The CDR3, as DNA: TGCGCCAGCAGCTTAGCGGGAGGGGGAGATATGCGGTATTTT. Translating gives CASSLAGGGDMRYF. This chain connects TRBV11-3 to TRBJ2-3; TRBD2 matches at 11 bases. CDR3 length: 14 amino acids. Germline V gene data show CDR1 as SGHNT and CDR2 as YENEEA.

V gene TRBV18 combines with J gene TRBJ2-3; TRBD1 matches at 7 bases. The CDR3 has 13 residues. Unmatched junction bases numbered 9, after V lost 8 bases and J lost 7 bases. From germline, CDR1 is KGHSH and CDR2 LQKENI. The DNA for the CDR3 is TGTGCCAGCACCGAAGGGGGCCCAAATACGCAGTATTTT. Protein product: CASTEGGPNTQYF.

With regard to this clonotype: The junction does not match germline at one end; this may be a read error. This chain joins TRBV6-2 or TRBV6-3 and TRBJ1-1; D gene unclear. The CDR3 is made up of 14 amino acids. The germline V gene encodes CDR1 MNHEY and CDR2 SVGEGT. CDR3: CASSYSQGNTEAFF. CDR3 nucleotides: TGTGCCAGTAGTTACTCTCAAGGGAACACTGAAGCTTTCTTT.

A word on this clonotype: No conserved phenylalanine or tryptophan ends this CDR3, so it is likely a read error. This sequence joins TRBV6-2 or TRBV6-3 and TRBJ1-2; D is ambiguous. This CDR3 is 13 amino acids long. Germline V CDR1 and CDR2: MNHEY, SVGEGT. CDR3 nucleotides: TGTGCTAGCAGCCCGATTGGGGTTGCCGGCTACACCTTA. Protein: CASSPIGVAGYTL.

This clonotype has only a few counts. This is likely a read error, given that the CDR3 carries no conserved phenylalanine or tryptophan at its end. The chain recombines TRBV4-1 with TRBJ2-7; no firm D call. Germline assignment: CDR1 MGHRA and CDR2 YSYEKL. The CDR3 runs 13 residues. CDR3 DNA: TGTGCCAGCAGTTTCGATAGACTCTACGAGCAGTACCTA. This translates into CASSFDRLYEQYL.

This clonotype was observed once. As DNA, the CDR3 is TGTGTCAGCAGCCTGGACAGCTCCTACGAGCAGTACGTT. Translation gives CVSSLDSSYEQYV. The chain employs TRBV6-2 or TRBV6-3 and TRBJ2-7, with a tentative D call TRBD1 (6 bases). CDR1 and CDR2 from the germline V gene are MNHEY and SVGEGT. The CDR3 extends over 13 amino acids.

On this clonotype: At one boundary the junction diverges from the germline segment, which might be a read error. The CDR3 DNA sequence: TGTGCCAGCAGCTCAGAATCGAGGACTAGCGGGAGTGGTAGTAAGCAGCTCTTC. Translating gives CASSSESRTSGSGSKQLF. The chain has TRBV11-1 and TRBJ2-1, with 13 positions matching TRBD2. Germline values: CDR1 SGHAT, CDR2 FQDESV (reference sequence). The CDR3 length is 18 residues.

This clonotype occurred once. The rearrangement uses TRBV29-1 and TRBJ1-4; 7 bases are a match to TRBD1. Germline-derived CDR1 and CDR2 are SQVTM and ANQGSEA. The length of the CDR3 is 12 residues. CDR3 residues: CKGWGQLEKLFF. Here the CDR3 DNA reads TGCAAGGGATGGGGACAGCTGGAGAAACTGTTTTTT.

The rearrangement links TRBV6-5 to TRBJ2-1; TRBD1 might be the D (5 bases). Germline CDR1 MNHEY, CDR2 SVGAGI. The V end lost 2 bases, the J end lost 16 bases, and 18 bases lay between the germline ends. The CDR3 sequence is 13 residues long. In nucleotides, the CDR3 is TGTGCCAGCAGTTACGGGGCTACCAATGAGCTTTTCTTC. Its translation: CASSYGATNELFF.

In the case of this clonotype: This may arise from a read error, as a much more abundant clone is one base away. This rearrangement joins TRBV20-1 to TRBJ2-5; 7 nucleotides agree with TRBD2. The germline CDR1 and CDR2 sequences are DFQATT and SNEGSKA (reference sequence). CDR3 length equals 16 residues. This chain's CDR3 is CSSSPLLAGEQETQYF. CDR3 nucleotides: TGCAGTTCTAGCCCCCTTCTGGCGGGGGAACAAGAGACCCAGTACTTC.

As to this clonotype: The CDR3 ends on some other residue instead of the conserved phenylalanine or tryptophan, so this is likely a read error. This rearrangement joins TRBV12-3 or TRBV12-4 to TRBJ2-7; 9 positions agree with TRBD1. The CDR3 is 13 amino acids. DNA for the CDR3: TGTGACAGCAGCAAACAGGGGGCGGGAGAGCAGTACATC. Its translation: CDSSKQGAGEQYI.

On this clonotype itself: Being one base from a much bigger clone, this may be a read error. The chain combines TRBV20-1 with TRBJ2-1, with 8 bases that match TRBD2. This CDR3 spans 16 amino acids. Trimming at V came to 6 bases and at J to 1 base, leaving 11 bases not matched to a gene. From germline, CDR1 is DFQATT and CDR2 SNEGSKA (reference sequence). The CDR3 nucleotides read TGCAGTGCGCAGGCGCGACTAGCGCAATCCTACAATGAGCAGTTCTTC. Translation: CSAQARLAQSYNEQFF.

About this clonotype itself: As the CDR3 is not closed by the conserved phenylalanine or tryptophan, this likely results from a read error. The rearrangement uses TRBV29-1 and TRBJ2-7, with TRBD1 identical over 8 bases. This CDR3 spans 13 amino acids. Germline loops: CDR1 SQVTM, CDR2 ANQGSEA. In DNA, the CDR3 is TGTAGCGTTGGGACAGGACCGGAAATCGAGCAGTACATC. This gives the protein CSVGTGPEIEQYI.

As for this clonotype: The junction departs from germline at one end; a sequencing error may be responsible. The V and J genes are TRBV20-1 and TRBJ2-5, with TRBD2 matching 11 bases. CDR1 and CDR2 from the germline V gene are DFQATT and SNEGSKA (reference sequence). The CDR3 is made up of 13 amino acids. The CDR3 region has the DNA TGCAGTGCTAGACTAGCGGGAGGAGAGACCCAATGCTTC. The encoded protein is CSARLAGGETQCF.

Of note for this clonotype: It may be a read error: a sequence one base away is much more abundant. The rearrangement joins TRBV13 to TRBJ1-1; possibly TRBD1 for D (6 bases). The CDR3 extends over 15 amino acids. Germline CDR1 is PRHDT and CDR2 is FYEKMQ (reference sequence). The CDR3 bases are TGTGCCAGCAGCTTCGGAGGGGGTAGGGGCACTGAAGTTTTCTTT. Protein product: CASSFGGGRGTEVFF.

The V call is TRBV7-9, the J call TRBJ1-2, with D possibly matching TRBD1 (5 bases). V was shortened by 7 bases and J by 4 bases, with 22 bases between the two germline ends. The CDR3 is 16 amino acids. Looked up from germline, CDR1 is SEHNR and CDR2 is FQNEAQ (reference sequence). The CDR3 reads CASNTIQDTQPYGYTF. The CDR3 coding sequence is TGTGCCAGCAACACGATTCAGGACACCCAACCCTATGGCTACACCTTC.

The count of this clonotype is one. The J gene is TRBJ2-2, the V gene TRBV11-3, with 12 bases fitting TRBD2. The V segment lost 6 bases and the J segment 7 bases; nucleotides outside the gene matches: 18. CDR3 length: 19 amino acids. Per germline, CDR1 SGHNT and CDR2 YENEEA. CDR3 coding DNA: TGTGCCAGCAGTCGTGGTGAGACGGGACTAGCGGGTCGCATCGGGGAGCTGTTTTTT. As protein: CASSRGETGLAGRIGELFF.

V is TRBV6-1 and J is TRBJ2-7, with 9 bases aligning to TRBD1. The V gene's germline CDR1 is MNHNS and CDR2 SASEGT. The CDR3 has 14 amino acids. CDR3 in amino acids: CVSRSGTGIHEQYV. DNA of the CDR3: TGTGTCAGCCGATCCGGGACAGGGATCCACGAGCAGTACGTT.

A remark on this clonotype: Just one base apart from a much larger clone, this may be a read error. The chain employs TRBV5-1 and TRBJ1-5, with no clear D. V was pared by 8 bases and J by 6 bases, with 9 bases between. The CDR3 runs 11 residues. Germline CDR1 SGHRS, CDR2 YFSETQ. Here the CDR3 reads CARSLSQPQHF. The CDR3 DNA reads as TGCGCCAGGAGCCTCAGTCAGCCCCAGCATTTT. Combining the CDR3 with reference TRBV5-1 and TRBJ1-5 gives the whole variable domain KAGVTQTPRYLIKTRGQQVTLSCSPISGHRSVSWYQQTPGQGLQFLFEYFSETQRNKGNFPGRFSGRQFSNSRSEMNVSTLELGDSALYLCARSLSQPQHFGDGTRLSIL.

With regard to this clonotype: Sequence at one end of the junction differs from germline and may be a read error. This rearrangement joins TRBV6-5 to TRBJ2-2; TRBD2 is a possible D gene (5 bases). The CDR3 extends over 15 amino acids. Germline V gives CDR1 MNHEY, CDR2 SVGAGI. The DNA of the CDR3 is TGTGCCAGCAGTTACGGTGGCCTGAACACCGGGGAGCTGTTATTT. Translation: CASSYGGLNTGELLF.

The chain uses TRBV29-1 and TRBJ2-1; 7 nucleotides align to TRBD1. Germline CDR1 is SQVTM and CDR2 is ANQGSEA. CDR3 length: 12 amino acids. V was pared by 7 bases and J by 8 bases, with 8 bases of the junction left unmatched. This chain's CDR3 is CSAVQGYDEQFF. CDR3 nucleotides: TGCAGCGCCGTACAGGGGTACGATGAGCAGTTCTTC.

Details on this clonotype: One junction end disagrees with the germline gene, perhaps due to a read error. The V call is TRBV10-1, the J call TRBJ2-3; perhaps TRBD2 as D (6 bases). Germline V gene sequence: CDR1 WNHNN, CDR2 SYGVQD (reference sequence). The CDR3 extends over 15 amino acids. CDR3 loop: CASSQAGFPTDMQYF. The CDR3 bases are TGCGCCAGCAGTCAGGCGGGATTCCCGACAGATATGCAGTATTTT.

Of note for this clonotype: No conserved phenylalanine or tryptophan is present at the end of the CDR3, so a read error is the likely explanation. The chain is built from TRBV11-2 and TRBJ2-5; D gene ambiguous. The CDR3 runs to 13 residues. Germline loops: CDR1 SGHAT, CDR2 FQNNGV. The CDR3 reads CASSFGEKETQYL. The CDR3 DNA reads TGTGCCAGCAGCTTTGGAGAGAAGGAGACGCAGTACTTG.